This T cell receptor beta chain came from a study of T cells in localized non-small cell lung cancer. Trimming took off 10 bases at V and 5 bases at J, with 14 bases between the two ends. Germline V lookup: CDR1 MNHNY, CDR2 SVGAGI (reference sequence). The CDR3 sequence is 12 residues long. Comment on this clone: The antigen remains undetermined.

Findings and limits, study-wide: A median of about 60 of the top 100 tumor clones appeared in adjacent lung, which was paired and uninvolved. Longer survival (overall) was linked to higher T cell density in blood.

Only in-frame clones appear in the TCRdb table, and some are missing; sequencing was by immunoSEQ multiplex PCR. The data contain about 59,000 clones, about nine tenths of them seen just once; the ten biggest clones take up about 20%. The gene calls are TRBV6-6 and TRBJ1-1, with unresolved D. The clonotype originates from a man between 40 and 70 years old with stage I lung adenocarcinoma. The specimen comprised peripheral blood, sampled before any cancer treatment. The CDR3 sequence: CATWRERTEAFF. DNA for the CDR3: TGTGCCACCTGGCGGGAGAGGACTGAAGCTTTCTTT.